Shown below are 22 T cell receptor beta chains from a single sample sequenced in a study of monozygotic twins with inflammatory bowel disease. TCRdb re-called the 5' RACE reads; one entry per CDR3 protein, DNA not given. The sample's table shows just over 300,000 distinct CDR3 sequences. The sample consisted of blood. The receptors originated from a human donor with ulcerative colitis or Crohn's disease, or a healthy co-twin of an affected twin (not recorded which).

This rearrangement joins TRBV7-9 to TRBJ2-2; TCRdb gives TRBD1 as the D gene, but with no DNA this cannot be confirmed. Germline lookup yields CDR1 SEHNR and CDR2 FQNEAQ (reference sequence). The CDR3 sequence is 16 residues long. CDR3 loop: CASSLGTGRDTGELFF.

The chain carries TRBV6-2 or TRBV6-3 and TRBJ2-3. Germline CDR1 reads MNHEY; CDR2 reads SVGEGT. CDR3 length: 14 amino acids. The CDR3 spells CASSTGLAPDTQYF.

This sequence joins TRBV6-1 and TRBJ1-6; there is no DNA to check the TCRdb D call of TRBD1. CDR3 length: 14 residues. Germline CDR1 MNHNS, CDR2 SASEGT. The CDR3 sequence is CASRETGYNSPLHF.

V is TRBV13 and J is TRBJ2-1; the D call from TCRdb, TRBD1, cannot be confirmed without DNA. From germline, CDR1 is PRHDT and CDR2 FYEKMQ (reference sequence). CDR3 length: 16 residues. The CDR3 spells CASSFVGAGRYNEQFF.

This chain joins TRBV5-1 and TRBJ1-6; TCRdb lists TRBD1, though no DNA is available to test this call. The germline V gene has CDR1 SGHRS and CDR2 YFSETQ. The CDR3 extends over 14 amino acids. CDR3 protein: CASSLTGANSPLHF.

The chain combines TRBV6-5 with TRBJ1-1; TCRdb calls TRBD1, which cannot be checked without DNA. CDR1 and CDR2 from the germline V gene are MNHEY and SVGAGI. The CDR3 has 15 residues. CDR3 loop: CASSYFSRGNTEAFF.

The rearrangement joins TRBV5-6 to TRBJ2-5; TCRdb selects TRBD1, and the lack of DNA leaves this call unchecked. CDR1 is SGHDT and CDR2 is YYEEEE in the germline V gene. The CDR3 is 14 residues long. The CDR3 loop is CASSRTGPGETQYF.

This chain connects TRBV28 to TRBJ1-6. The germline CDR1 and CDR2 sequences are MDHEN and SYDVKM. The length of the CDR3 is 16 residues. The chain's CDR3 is CASTSGDLSYNSPLHF.

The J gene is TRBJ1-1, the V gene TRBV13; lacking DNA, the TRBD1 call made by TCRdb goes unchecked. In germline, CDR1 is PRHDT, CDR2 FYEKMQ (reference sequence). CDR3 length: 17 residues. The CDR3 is CASSLPYTGRMNTEAFF.

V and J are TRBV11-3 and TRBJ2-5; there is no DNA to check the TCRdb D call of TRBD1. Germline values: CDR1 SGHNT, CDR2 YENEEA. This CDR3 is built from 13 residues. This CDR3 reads CASSWGILETQYF.

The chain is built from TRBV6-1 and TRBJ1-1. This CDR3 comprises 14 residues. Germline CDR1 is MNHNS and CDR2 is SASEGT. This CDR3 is CASSGREWGTEAFF.

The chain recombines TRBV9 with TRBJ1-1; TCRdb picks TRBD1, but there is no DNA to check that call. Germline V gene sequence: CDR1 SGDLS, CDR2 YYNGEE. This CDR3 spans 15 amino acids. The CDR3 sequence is CASSGSGQGNTEAFF.

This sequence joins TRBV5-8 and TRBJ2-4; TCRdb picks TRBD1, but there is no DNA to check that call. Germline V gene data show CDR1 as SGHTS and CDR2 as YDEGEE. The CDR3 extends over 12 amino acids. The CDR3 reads CASSSDRPRGYF. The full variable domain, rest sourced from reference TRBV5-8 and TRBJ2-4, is EAGVTQSPTHLIKTRGQQATLRCSPISGHTSVYWYQQALGLGLQFLLWYDEGEERNRGNFPPRFSGRQFPNYSSELNVNALELEDSALYLCASSSDRPRGYFGAGTRLSVL.

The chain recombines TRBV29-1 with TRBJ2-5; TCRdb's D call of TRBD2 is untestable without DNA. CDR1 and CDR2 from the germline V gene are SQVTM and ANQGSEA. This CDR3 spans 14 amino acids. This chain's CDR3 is CSVRRTSGQETQYF.

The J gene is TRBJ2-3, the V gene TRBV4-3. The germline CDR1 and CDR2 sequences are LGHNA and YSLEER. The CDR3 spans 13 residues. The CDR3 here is CASSQIGTDTQYF.

This CDR3 reads CAISEWGSGASTDTQYF. V usage is TRBV10-3 and J usage is TRBJ2-3; the TCRdb call, TRBD2, lacks DNA for checking. Per germline, CDR1 ENHRY and CDR2 SYGVKD. This CDR3 has 17 residues.

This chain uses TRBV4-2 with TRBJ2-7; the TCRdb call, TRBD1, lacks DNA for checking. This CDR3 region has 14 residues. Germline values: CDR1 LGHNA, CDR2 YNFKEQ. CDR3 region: CASSQDWTAYEQYF.

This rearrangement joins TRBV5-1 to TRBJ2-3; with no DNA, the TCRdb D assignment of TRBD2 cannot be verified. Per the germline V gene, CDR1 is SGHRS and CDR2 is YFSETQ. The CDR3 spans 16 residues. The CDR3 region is CASPDRPRYSTDTQYF.

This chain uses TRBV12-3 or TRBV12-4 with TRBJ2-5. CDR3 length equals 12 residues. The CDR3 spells CASREGQETQYF.

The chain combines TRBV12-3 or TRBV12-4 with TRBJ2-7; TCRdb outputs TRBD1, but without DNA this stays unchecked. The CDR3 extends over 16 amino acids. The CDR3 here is CASSPLGSGGGYEQYF.

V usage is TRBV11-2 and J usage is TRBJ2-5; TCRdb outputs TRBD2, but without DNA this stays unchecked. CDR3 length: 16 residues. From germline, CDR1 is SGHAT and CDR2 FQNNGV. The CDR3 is CASRQTSGGLQETQYF.

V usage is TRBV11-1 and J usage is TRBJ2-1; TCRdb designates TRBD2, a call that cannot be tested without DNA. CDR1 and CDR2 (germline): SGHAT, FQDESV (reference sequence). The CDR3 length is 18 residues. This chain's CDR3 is CASSPLLAGVLFYNEQFF.